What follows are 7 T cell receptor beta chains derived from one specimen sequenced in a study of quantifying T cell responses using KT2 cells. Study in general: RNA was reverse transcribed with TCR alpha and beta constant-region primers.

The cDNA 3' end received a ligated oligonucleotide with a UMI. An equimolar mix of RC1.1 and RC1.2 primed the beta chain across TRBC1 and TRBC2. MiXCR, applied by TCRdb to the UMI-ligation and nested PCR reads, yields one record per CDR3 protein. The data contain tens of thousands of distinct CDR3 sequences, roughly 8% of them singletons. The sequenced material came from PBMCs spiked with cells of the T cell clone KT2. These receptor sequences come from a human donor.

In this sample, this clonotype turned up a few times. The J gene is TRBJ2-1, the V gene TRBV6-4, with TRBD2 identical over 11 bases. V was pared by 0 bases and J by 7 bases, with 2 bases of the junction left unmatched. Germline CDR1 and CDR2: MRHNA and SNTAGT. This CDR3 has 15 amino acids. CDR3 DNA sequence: TGTGCCAGCAGTGACTCATCTAGCGGGGGGAATGAGCAGTTCTTC. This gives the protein CASSDSSSGGNEQFF.

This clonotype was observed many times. The DNA of the CDR3 is TGTGCCAGCGCTGAAGGCCGGGTTGAGGGGACCCAGCATTTT. This gives the protein CASAEGRVEGTQHF. The rearrangement joins TRBV2 to TRBJ1-5, with a possible D match to TRBD1 (5 bases). CDR1 is SNHLY and CDR2 is FYNNEI in the germline V gene. Deletions cut 8 bases from V and 11 bases from J, with 22 bases between. The CDR3 consists of 14 residues.

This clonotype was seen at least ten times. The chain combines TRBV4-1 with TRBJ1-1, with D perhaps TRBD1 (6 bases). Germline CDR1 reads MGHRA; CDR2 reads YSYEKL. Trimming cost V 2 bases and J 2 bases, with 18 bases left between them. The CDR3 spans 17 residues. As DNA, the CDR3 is TGCGCCAGCAGCCAATTACACCTCACAGGGACCAACACTGAAGCTTTCTTT. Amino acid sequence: CASSQLHLTGTNTEAFF.

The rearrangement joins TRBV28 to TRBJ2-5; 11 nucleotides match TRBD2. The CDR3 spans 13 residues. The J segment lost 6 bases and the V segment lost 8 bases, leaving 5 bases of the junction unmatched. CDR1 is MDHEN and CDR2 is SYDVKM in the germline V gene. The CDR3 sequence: CASVAGGLKTQYF. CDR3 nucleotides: TGTGCCAGCGTAGCGGGAGGGTTGAAGACCCAGTACTTC.

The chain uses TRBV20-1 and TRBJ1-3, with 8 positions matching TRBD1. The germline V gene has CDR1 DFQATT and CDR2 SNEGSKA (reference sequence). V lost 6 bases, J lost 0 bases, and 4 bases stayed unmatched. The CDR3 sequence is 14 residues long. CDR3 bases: TGCAGTGCCGAGGACAGGGTCTCTGGAAACACCATATATTTT. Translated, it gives CSAEDRVSGNTIYF.

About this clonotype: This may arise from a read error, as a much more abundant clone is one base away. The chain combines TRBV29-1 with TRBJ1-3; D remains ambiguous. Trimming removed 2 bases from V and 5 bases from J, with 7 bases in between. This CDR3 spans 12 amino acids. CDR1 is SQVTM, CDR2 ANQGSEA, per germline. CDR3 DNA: TGCAGCGTTGAAATATCTAGAAACACCATATATTTT. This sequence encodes CSVEISRNTIYF.

In DNA, the CDR3 is TGTGCCAGCGGAGCAGGGGGTGACGGGGAGACCCAGTACTTC. Translation gives CASGAGGDGETQYF. The chain joins TRBV2 to TRBJ2-5, with TRBD1 matching 7 bases. In germline, CDR1 is SNHLY, CDR2 FYNNEI. The CDR3 consists of 14 residues. The V and J ends lost 8 bases and 5 bases, in that order; junction bases with no gene match: 11.